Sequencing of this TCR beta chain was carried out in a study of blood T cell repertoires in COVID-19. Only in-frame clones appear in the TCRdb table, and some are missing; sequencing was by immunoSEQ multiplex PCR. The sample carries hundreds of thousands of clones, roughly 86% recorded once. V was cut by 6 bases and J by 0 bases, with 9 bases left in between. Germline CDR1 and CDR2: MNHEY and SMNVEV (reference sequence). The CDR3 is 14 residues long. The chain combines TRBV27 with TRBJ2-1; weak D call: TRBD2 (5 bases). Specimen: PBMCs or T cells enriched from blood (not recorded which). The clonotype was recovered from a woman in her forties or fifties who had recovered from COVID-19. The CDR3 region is CASSLAYSYNEQFF. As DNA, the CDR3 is TGTGCCAGCAGCCTAGCCTACTCCTACAATGAGCAGTTCTTC.